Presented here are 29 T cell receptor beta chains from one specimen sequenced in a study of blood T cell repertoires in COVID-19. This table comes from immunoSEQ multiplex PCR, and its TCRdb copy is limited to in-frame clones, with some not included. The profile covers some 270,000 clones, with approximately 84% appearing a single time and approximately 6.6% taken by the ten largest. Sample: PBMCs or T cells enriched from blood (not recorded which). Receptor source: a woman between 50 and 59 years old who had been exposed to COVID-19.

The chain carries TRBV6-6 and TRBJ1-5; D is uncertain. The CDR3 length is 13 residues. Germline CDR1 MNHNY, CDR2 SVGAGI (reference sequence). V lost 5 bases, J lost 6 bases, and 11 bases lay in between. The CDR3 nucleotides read TGTGCCAGCAGTCCGAGTCTCGGTCAGCCCCAGCATTTT. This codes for CASSPSLGQPQHF.

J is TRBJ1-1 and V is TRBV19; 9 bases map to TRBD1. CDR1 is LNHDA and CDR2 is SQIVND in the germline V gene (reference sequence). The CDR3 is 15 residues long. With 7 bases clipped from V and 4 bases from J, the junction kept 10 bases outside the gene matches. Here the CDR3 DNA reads TGTGCCAGTATCGGGACAGGGATCCGGAGCACTGAAGCTTTCTTT. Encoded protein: CASIGTGIRSTEAFF.

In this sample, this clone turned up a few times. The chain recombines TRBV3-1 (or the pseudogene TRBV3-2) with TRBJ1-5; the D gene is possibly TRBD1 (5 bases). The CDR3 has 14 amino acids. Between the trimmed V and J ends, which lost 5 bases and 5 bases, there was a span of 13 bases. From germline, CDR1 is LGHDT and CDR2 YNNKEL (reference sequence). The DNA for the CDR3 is TGTGCCAGCAGCTTTCAGGGTCATGATCAGCCCCAGCATTTT. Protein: CASSFQGHDQPQHF.

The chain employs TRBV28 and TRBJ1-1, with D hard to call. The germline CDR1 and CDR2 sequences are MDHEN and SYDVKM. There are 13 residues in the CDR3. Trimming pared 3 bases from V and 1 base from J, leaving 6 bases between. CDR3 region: CASSLFQNTEAFF. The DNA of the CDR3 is TGTGCCAGCAGTTTGTTTCAGAACACTGAAGCTTTCTTT.

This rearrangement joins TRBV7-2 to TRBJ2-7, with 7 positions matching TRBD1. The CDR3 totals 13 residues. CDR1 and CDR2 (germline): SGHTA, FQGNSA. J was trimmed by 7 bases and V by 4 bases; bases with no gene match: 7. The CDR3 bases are TGTGCCAGCAGCTCGGACAGGTTTGGGGAGCAGTACTTC. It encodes CASSSDRFGEQYF.

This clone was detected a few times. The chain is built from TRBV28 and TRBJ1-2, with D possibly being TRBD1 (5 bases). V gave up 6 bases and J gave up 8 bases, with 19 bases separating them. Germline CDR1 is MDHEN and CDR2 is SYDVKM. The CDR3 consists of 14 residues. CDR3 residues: CASSLIHRPGGYTF. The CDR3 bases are TGTGCCAGCAGCCTTATACACAGGCCCGGCGGCTACACCTTC.

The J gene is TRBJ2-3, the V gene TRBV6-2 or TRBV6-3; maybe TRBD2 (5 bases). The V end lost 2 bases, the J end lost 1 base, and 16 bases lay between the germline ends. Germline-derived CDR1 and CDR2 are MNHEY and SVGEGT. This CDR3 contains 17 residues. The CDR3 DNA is TGTGCCAGCAGTTACGTAAAACCGGGGTACGGCACAGATACGCAGTATTTT. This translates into CASSYVKPGYGTDTQYF.

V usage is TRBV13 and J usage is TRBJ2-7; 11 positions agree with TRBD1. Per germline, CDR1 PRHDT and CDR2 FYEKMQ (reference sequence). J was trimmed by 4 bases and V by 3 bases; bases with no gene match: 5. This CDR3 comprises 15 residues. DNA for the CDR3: TGTGCCAGCAGCTTTGGACAGGGGGCATCGTACGAGCAGTACTTC. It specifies CASSFGQGASYEQYF. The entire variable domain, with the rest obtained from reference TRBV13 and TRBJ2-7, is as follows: AAGVIQSPRHLIKEKRETATLKCYPIPRHDTVYWYQQGPGQDPQFLISFYEKMQSDKGSIPDRFSAQQFSDYHSELNMSSLELGDSALYFCASSFGQGASYEQYFGPGTRLTVT.

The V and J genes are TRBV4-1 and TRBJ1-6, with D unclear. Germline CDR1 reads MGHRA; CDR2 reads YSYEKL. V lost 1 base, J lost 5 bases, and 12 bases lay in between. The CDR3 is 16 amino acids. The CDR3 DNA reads TGCGCCAGCAGCCAAGGGCCTTGGGCAAATAATTCACCCCTCCACTTT. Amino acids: CASSQGPWANNSPLHF.

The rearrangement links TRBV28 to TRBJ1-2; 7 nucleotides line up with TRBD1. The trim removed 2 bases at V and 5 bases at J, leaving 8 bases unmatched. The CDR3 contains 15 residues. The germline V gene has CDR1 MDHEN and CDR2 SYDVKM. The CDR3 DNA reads TGTGCCAGCAGTTTACTGACAGGGCCCCGGTATGGCTACACCTTC. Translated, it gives CASSLLTGPRYGYTF.

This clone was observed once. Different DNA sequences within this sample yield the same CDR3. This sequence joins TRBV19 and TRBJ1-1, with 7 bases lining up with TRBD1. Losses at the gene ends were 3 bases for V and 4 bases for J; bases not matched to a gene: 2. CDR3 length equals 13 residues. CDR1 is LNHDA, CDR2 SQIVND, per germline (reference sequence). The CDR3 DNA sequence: TGTGCCAGTAGTATTCGACAGGGCACTGAAGCTTTCTTT. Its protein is CASSIRQGTEAFF.

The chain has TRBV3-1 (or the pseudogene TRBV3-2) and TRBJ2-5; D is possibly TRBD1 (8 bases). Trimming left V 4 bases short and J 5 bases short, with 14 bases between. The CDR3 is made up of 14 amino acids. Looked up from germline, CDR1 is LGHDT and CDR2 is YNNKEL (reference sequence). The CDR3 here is CASSLGGTGETQYF. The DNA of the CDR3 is TGTGCCAGCAGCCTGGGAGGGACAGGCGAGACCCAGTACTTC.

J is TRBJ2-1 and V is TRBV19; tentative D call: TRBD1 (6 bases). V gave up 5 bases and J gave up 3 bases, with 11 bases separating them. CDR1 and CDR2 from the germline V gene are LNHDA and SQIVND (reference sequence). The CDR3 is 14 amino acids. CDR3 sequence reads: CASSVLTGYNEQFF. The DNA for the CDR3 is TGTGCCAGTAGTGTTTTGACAGGCTACAATGAGCAGTTCTTC.

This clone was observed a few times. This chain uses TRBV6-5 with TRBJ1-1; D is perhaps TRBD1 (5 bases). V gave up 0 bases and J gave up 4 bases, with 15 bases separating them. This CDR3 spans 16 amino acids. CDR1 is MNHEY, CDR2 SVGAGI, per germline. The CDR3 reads CASSYSSARRGTEAFF. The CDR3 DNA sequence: TGTGCCAGCAGTTACTCGAGTGCCCGAAGGGGCACTGAAGCTTTCTTT.

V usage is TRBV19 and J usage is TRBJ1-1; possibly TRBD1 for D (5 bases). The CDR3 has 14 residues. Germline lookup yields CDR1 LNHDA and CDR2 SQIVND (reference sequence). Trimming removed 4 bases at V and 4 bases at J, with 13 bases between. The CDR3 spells CASSTREGSTEAFF. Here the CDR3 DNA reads TGTGCCAGTAGTACCAGGGAGGGGAGCACTGAAGCTTTCTTT.

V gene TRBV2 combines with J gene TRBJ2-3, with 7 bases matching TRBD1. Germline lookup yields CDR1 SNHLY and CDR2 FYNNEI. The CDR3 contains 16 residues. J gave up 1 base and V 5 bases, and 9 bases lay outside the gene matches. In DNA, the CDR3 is TGTGCCAGCAGTTCTCTCTTTACAGGGGGCACAGATACGCAGTATTTT. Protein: CASSSLFTGGTDTQYF.

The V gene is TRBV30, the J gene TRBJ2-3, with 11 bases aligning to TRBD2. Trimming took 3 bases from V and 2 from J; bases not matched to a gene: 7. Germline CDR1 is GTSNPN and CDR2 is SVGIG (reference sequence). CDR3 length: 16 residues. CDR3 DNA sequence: TGTGCCTGGAGCAGGGGACTAGCGGAGAACACAGATACGCAGTATTTT. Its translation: CAWSRGLAENTDTQYF. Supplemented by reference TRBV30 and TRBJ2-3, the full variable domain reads SQTIHQWPATLVQPVGSPLSLECTVEGTSNPNLYWYRQAAGRGLQLLFYSVGIGQISSEVPQNLSASRPQDRQFILSSKKLLLSDSGFYLCAWSRGLAENTDTQYFGPGTRLTVL.

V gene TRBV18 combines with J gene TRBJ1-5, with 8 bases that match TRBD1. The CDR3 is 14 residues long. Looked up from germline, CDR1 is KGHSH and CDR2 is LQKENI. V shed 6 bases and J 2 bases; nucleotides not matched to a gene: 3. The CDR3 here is CASSETGGNQPQHF. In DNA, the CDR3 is TGTGCCAGCTCGGAGACAGGGGGCAATCAGCCCCAGCATTTT.

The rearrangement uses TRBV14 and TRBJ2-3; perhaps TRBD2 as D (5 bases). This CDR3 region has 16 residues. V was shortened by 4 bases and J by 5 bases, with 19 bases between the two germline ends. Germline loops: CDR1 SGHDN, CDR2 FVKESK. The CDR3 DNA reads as TGTGCCAGCAGCCGGCGAAGCCTTGCCGCGGGAGATACGCAGTATTTT. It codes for CASSRRSLAAGDTQYF.

In DNA form, the CDR3 reads TGTGCCAGCAGCGTAGCTACGAGGGGGCGGTACAATGAGCAGTTCTTC. It encodes CASSVATRGRYNEQFF. The V and J genes are TRBV9 and TRBJ2-1, with 7 positions matching TRBD1. Germline-derived CDR1 and CDR2 are SGDLS and YYNGEE. The CDR3 loop spans 16 amino acids. The V segment lost 0 bases and the J segment 4 bases; nucleotides outside the gene matches: 7.

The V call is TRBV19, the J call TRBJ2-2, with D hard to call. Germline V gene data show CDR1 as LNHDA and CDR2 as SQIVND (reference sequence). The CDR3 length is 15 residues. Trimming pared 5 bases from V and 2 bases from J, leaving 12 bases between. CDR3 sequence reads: CASSLVQRNTGELFF. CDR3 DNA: TGTGCCAGTAGTTTGGTGCAGCGAAACACCGGGGAGCTGTTTTTT.

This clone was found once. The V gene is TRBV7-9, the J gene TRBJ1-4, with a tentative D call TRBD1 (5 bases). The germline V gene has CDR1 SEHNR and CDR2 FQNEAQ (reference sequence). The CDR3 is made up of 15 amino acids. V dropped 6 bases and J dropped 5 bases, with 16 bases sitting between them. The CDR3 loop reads CASSYSDRRNEKLFF. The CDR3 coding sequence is TGTGCCAGCAGTTACTCAGACAGACGGAATGAAAAACTGTTTTTT.

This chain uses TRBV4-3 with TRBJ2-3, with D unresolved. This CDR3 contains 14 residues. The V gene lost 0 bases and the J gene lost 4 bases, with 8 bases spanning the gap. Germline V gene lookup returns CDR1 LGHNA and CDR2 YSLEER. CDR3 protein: CASSQDHPADTQYF. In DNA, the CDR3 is TGCGCCAGCAGCCAAGATCATCCAGCAGATACGCAGTATTTT.

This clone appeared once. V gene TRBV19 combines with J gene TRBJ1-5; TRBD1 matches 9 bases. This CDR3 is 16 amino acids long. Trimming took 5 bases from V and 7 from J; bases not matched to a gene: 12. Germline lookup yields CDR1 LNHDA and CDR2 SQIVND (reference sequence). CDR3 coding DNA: TGTGCCAGTAGTCCGGGGACAGGGAGTTGGGGACAGCCCCAGCATTTT. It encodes CASSPGTGSWGQPQHF.

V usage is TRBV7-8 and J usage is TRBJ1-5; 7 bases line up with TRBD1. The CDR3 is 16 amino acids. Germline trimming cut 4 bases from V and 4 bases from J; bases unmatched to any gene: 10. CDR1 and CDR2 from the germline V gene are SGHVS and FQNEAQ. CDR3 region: CASSSSWQGDNQPQHF. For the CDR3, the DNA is TGTGCCAGCAGCTCAAGCTGGCAGGGGGATAATCAGCCCCAGCATTTT.

The CDR3 DNA reads TGTGCCAGCAGTTTAACGGGACTGTTATACGAGCAGTACTTC. Its protein product is CASSLTGLLYEQYF. The gene calls are TRBV28 and TRBJ2-7; perhaps TRBD2 as D (6 bases). Germline V gene sequence: CDR1 MDHEN, CDR2 SYDVKM. The CDR3 covers 14 residues. Deletions cut 2 bases from V and 4 bases from J, with 12 bases between.

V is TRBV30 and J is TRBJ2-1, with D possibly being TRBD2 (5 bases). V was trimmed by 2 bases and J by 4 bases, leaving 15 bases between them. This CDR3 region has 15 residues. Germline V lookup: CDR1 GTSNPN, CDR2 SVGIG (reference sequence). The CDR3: CAWSQTEGWYNEQFF. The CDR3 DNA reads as TGTGCCTGGAGTCAGACCGAGGGATGGTACAATGAGCAGTTCTTC. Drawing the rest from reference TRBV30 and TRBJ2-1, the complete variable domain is SQTIHQWPATLVQPVGSPLSLECTVEGTSNPNLYWYRQAAGRGLQLLFYSVGIGQISSEVPQNLSASRPQDRQFILSSKKLLLSDSGFYLCAWSQTEGWYNEQFFGPGTRLTVL.

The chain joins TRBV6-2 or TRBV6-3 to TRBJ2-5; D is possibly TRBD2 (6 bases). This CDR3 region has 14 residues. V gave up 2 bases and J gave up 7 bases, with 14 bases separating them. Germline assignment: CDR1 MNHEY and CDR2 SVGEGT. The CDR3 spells CASSYGAGQGTQYF. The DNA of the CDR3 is TGTGCCAGCAGTTACGGGGCGGGGCAGGGGACCCAGTACTTC.

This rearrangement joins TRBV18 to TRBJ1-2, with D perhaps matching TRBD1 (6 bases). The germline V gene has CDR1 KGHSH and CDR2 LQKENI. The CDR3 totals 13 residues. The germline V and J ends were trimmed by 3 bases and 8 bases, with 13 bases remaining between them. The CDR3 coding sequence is TGTGCCAGCTCACCCAGCGGACAGAAAGGCTACACCTTC. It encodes CASSPSGQKGYTF. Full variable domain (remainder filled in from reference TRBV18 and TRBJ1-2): NAGVMQNPRHLVRRRGQEARLRCSPMKGHSHVYWYRQLPEEGLKFMVYLQKENIIDESGMPKERFSAEFPKEGPSILRIQQVVRGDSAAYFCASSPSGQKGYTFGSGTRLTVV.